Sequencing of this TCR beta chain was carried out in a study of cytomegalovirus exposure and HLA in healthy donors. General study points: The study listed roughly 160 cytomegalovirus-associated TCR beta chains. Rare TCR sequences dominated, though some public TCRs recurred in many donors. With high specificity and sensitivity, the classifier reportedly diagnosed cytomegalovirus status.

This clone was seen a handful of times. Its antigen remains unidentified. The sample contains more than one DNA sequence encoding this CDR3. Sequenced by immunoSEQ multiplex PCR; TCRdb stores in-frame clones only, minus some. Here the sample spans roughly 310,000 clones, 88% being singletons. The germline gives CDR1 SGHRS, CDR2 YFSETQ. CDR3 length: 14 amino acids. Trimming removed 1 base at V and 0 bases at J, with 7 bases between. The donors belonged to the approximately 120-subject validation cohort, separate from the approximately 670-subject first cohort. The V gene is TRBV5-1, the J gene TRBJ1-1; maybe TRBD1 (5 bases). Sequencing used PBMCs. This sequence originates from a man aged 30 to 45 in good health and CMV-seronegative. CDR3 DNA: TGCGCCAGCAGCTTGAGACAGATGAACACTGAAGCTTTCTTT. Translation: CASSLRQMNTEAFF. Variable domain in full (rest from reference TRBV5-1 and TRBJ1-1): KAGVTQTPRYLIKTRGQQVTLSCSPISGHRSVSWYQQTPGQGLQFLFEYFSETQRNKGNFPGRFSGRQFSNSRSEMNVSTLELGDSALYLCASSLRQMNTEAFFGQGTRLTVV.